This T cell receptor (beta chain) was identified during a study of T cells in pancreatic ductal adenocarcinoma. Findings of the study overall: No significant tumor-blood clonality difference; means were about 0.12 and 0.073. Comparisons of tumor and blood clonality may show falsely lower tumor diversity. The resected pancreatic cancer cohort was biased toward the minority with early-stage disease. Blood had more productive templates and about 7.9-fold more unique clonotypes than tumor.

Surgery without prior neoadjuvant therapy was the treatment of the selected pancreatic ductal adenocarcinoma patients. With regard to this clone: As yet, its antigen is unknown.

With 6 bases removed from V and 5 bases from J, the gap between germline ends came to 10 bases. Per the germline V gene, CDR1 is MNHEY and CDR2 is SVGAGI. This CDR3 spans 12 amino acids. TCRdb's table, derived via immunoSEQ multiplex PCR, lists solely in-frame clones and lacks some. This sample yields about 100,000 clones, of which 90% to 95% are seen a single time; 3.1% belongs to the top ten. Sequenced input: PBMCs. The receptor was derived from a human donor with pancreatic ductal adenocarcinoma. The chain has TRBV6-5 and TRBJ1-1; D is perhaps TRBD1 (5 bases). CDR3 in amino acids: CASSQGKTEAFF. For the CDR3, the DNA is TGTGCCAGCAGCCAGGGTAAGACTGAAGCTTTCTTT.